Shown below are 15 T cell receptor beta chains from a single sample sequenced in a study of blood T cells in healthy people across ages. A second roughly 6 to 11 cycle PCR used barcoded and J-beta primers. TCRdb processed the 5' RACE reads anew with MiXCR; each CDR3 protein has one entry. Of 1.5 million to 2 million distinct CDR3 sequences listed, roughly two fifths were seen once; the top ten hold about 21%. The specimen was blood. These receptor sequences come from a human donor in good health.

The genes are TRBV5-1 and TRBJ1-2; weak D call: TRBD1 (5 bases). In germline, CDR1 is SGHRS, CDR2 YFSETQ. The ends were cut back, 0 bases at V and 4 bases at J, with 10 bases in the middle. The CDR3 runs to 14 residues. Written as DNA, the CDR3 is TGCGCCAGCAGCTTGGTTCCGGGGACCTATGGCTACACCTTC. Amino acid sequence: CASSLVPGTYGYTF. Full variable domain (remainder filled in from reference TRBV5-1 and TRBJ1-2): KAGVTQTPRYLIKTRGQQVTLSCSPISGHRSVSWYQQTPGQGLQFLFEYFSETQRNKGNFPGRFSGRQFSNSRSEMNVSTLELGDSALYLCASSLVPGTYGYTFGSGTRLTVV.

In this sample, this clonotype turned up a few times. The chain has TRBV7-2 and TRBJ1-2, with D tentatively TRBD1 (5 bases). V was cut by 2 bases and J by 4 bases, with 14 bases left in between. The germline V gene has CDR1 SGHTA and CDR2 FQGNSA. This CDR3 comprises 15 residues. The CDR3 DNA follows: TGTGCCAGCAGCTTACAAGGGGCAGAGACCTATGGCTACACCTTC. Encoded protein: CASSLQGAETYGYTF. Together with reference TRBV7-2 and TRBJ1-2, the CDR3 gives the full variable domain: GAGVSQSPSNKVTEKGKDVELRCDPISGHTALYWYRQSLGQGLEFLIYFQGNSAPDKSGLPSDRFSAERTGGSVSTLTIQRTQQEDSAVYLCASSLQGAETYGYTFGSGTRLTVV.

The chain is built from TRBV2 and TRBJ2-2; no clear D gene. Germline CDR1 reads SNHLY; CDR2 reads FYNNEI. This CDR3 spans 13 amino acids. The V gene lost 8 bases and the J gene lost 3 bases, with 10 bases spanning the gap. CDR3 in amino acids: CASHTDYTGELFF. For the CDR3, the DNA is TGTGCCAGCCATACCGATTACACCGGGGAGCTGTTTTTT. Based on the CDR3 plus reference TRBV2 and TRBJ2-2, the full variable domain is EPEVTQTPSHQVTQMGQEVILRCVPISNHLYFYWYRQILGQKVEFLVSFYNNEISEKSEIFDDQFSVERPDGSNFTLKIRSTKLEDSAMYFCASHTDYTGELFFGEGSRLTVL.

This chain joins TRBV7-8 and TRBJ2-1; D gene uncertain. Germline values: CDR1 SGHVS, CDR2 FQNEAQ. This CDR3 spans 14 amino acids. The V end was cut by 7 bases, the J end by 0 bases, with 10 bases between. The CDR3 bases are TGTGCCAGCATGGAGCGTGACTCCTACAATGAGCAGTTCTTC. It yields the protein CASMERDSYNEQFF.

This clonotype appeared a few times. The chain is built from TRBV19 and TRBJ2-3; D may be TRBD1 (6 bases). The CDR3 spans 13 residues. V lost 10 bases to trimming and J lost 4 bases, with 15 bases between them. CDR1 is LNHDA and CDR2 is SQIVND in the germline V gene (reference sequence). CDR3 amino acids: CATLPAGADTQYF. CDR3 nucleotide sequence: TGTGCCACCTTACCAGCAGGGGCAGATACGCAGTATTTT.

This rearrangement joins TRBV7-2 to TRBJ2-5; 11 bases agree with TRBD2. The CDR3 loop spans 16 amino acids. Per the germline V gene, CDR1 is SGHTA and CDR2 is FQGNSA. The junction had 10 bases not matched to a gene; V was cut back by 6 bases and J by 4 bases. The chain's CDR3 is CASSWQLAGEGETQYF. CDR3 nucleotides: TGTGCCAGCAGTTGGCAACTAGCGGGGGAGGGAGAGACCCAGTACTTC.

The chain joins TRBV5-6 to TRBJ1-5; the match to TRBD1 covers 7 bases. This CDR3 contains 13 residues. With 3 bases clipped from V and 6 bases from J, the junction kept 3 bases outside the gene matches. Germline-derived CDR1 and CDR2 are SGHDT and YYEEEE. CDR3 in amino acids: CASSYHRGQPQHF. For the CDR3, the DNA is TGTGCCAGCAGCTATCACAGGGGTCAGCCCCAGCATTTT.

The chain uses TRBV6-2 or TRBV6-3 and TRBJ2-7, with D unresolved. Germline lookup yields CDR1 MNHEY and CDR2 SVGEGT. This CDR3 has 13 residues. V dropped 11 bases and J dropped 4 bases, with 18 bases sitting between them. CDR3 DNA: TGTGCCGCCGGCAGAATTTCTTCTTACGAGCAGTACTTC. Translating it yields CAAGRISSYEQYF.

The chain combines TRBV7-9 with TRBJ2-3; 7 bases are a match to TRBD2. Germline trimming cut 5 bases from V and 1 base from J; bases unmatched to any gene: 6. Germline V CDR1 and CDR2: SEHNR, FQNEAQ (reference sequence). The CDR3 consists of 15 residues. CDR3 coding DNA: TGTGCCAGCAGCGTCGGGACTACTCGCACAGATACGCAGTATTTT. It is translated as CASSVGTTRTDTQYF.

CDR3 protein: CAWRGAGGTYEQYF. The CDR3 nucleotides read TGTGCCTGGAGAGGGGCAGGGGGGACCTACGAGCAGTACTTC. J is TRBJ2-7 and V is TRBV30; D might be TRBD1 (7 bases). There are 14 residues in the CDR3. V lost 3 bases and J 2 bases, leaving 14 bases between the germline ends. Germline V gene sequence: CDR1 GTSNPN, CDR2 SVGIG (reference sequence).

This clonotype has just a few counts. The CDR3 nucleotides read TGTGCCAGCAGTTTACCCCTAGGGACGCAGTATTTT. Translation gives CASSLPLGTQYF. V gene TRBV28 combines with J gene TRBJ2-3, with unresolved D. V lost 2 bases, J lost 9 bases, and 9 bases lay in between. The germline V gene encodes CDR1 MDHEN and CDR2 SYDVKM. The CDR3 has 12 amino acids.

The chain links TRBV14 to TRBJ1-2; no reliable D call. The CDR3 runs 13 residues. With 4 bases removed from V and 9 bases from J, the gap between germline ends came to 15 bases. The germline V gene encodes CDR1 SGHDN and CDR2 FVKESK. CDR3 nucleotide sequence: TGTGCCAGCAGCCCCGAATATGGCGGGAGCTACACCTTC. The encoded protein is CASSPEYGGSYTF.

This clonotype turned up a few times. The gene calls are TRBV5-1 and TRBJ2-1; tentatively, D is TRBD1 (5 bases). The CDR3 extends over 16 amino acids. In germline, CDR1 is SGHRS, CDR2 YFSETQ. Trimming cost V 4 bases and J 0 bases, with 14 bases left between them. The CDR3 reads CASSLTAPSSYNEQFF. The CDR3 coding sequence is TGCGCCAGCAGCCTGACAGCTCCAAGCTCCTACAATGAGCAGTTCTTC. The full variable domain, rest sourced from reference TRBV5-1 and TRBJ2-1, is KAGVTQTPRYLIKTRGQQVTLSCSPISGHRSVSWYQQTPGQGLQFLFEYFSETQRNKGNFPGRFSGRQFSNSRSEMNVSTLELGDSALYLCASSLTAPSSYNEQFFGPGTRLTVL.

The genes are TRBV7-9 and TRBJ1-2; TRBD1 is a possible D gene (6 bases). CDR1 and CDR2 from the germline V gene are SEHNR and FQNEAQ (reference sequence). V lost 5 bases and J lost 7, with 14 bases in between. This CDR3 is built from 13 residues. CDR3 sequence: CASSLRDNTGYTF. DNA of the CDR3: TGTGCCAGCAGCCTGCGGGACAACACTGGCTACACCTTC.

This clonotype has just a few counts. The chain recombines TRBV29-1 with TRBJ2-4; no clear D gene. With the DNA end fitting TRBJ2-7 better, the J assignment may be wrong. The CDR3 contains 14 residues. Germline values: CDR1 SQVTM, CDR2 ANQGSEA. The CDR3 region is CSVIINGLSYEQYF. Written as DNA, the CDR3 is TGCAGTGTAATAATTAATGGGCTCTCCTACGAGCAGTACTTC.